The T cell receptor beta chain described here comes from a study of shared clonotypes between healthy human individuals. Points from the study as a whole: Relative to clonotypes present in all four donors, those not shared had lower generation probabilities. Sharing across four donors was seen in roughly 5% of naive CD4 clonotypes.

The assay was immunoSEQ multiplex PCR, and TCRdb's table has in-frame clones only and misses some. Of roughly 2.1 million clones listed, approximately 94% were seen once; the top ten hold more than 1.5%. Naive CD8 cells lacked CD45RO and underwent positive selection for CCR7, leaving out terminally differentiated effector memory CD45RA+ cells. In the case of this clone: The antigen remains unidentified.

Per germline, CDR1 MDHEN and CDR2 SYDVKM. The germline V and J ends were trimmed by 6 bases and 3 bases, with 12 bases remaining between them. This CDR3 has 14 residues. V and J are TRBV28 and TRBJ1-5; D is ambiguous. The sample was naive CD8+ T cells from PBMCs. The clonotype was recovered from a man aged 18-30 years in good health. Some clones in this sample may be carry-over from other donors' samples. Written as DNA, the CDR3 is TGTGCCAGCAGCCCTGTTTGGGTCAATCAGCCCCAGCATTTT. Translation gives CASSPVWVNQPQHF.